One and the same sample provided the 32 T cell receptor beta chains below, sequenced in a study of T cell responses to AZD1222 COVID-19 vaccine. Sequencing was performed with immunoSEQ multiplex PCR; in TCRdb, only in-frame clones are kept and a portion is missing. The sample includes more than 140,000 clones, approximately 89% of them seen just once. The material was peripheral blood, obtained on day 0 of AZD1222 vaccination. These receptors were collected from an adult in good health.

This sequence joins TRBV28 and TRBJ1-2; D is possibly TRBD1 (6 bases). Between the trimmed V and J ends, which lost 2 bases and 8 bases, there was a span of 18 bases. This CDR3 comprises 15 residues. Germline-derived CDR1 and CDR2 are MDHEN and SYDVKM. The CDR3 DNA is TGTGCCAGCAGTTTACCCATGCCTCAGGGGACCGGCTACACCTTC. This encodes CASSLPMPQGTGYTF.

This chain connects TRBV6-5 to TRBJ1-5; 9 bases are shared with TRBD1. The CDR3 contains 15 residues. Germline CDR1 MNHEY, CDR2 SVGAGI. V gave up 5 bases and J gave up 6 bases; unmatched junction bases: 8. DNA of the CDR3: TGTGCCAGCAGTCGGGACAGGGCCGCGGGTCAGCCCCAGCATTTT. Its protein product is CASSRDRAAGQPQHF.

This clone has just a few counts. This sequence joins TRBV28 and TRBJ2-7, with TRBD2 as a possible D gene (5 bases). This CDR3 region has 11 residues. The germline V gene encodes CDR1 MDHEN and CDR2 SYDVKM. Trimming removed 7 bases at V and 4 bases at J, with 8 bases between. CDR3 loop: CASTGRYEQYF. Written as DNA, the CDR3 is TGTGCCAGCACGGGAAGGTACGAGCAGTACTTC.

CDR3 bases: TGTGCCAGCAGCCCATATATACGCTCTAGCGGGAGTAGGTATACGCAGTATTTT. Translation: CASSPYIRSSGSRYTQYF. The chain employs TRBV3-1 (or the pseudogene TRBV3-2) and TRBJ2-3, with 10 bases matching TRBD2. The CDR3 has 18 residues. Germline V lookup: CDR1 LGHDT, CDR2 YNNKEL (reference sequence). Losses at the gene ends were 4 bases for V and 7 bases for J; bases not matched to a gene: 17.

About this clone itself: Other nucleotide sequences from this sample produce the same CDR3. The chain couples TRBV20-1 to TRBJ2-7, with D possibly TRBD1 on 5 matching bases. This CDR3 comprises 11 residues. The V gene's germline CDR1 is DFQATT and CDR2 SNEGSKA (reference sequence). V lost 3 bases and J 4 bases, leaving 7 bases between the germline ends. The CDR3 sequence is CSARDTYEQYF. Written as DNA, the CDR3 is TGCAGTGCTAGGGACACATACGAGCAGTACTTC.

This chain uses TRBV2 with TRBJ1-6, with 7 bases matching TRBD1. V lost 8 bases to trimming and J lost 9 bases; unmatched junction nucleotides: 10. From germline, CDR1 is SNHLY and CDR2 FYNNEI. The CDR3 has 14 amino acids. This CDR3 reads CASGGQNFGSPLHF. CDR3 in DNA: TGTGCCAGCGGGGGACAGAACTTTGGTTCACCCCTCCACTTT.

The chain carries TRBV2 and TRBJ1-4; D possibly corresponds to TRBD1 (5 bases). The V gene lost 6 bases and the J gene lost 3 bases, with 14 bases spanning the gap. The CDR3 extends over 15 amino acids. In germline, CDR1 is SNHLY, CDR2 FYNNEI. The CDR3 nucleotides are TGTGCCAGCAGCAGAGACAGTGTGGCTAATGAAAAACTGTTTTTT. Its translation is CASSRDSVANEKLFF.

The V call is TRBV4-1, the J call TRBJ2-4, with 7 bases fitting TRBD2. Losses at the gene ends were 2 bases for V and 4 bases for J; bases not matched to a gene: 11. Germline V gene lookup returns CDR1 MGHRA and CDR2 YSYEKL. The CDR3 consists of 17 residues. CDR3 bases: TGCGCCAGCAGCCAAACAGATTTGGCGGGAGAGAAAAACATTCAGTACTTC. Protein sequence: CASSQTDLAGEKNIQYF.

The CDR3 nucleotides read TGTGCCAGCAGCGCCGTCACAGGGGACGGCTACACCTTC. Amino acid sequence: CASSAVTGDGYTF. The chain uses TRBV13 and TRBJ1-2; 7 bases are a match to TRBD1. The CDR3 consists of 13 residues. CDR1 and CDR2 from the germline V gene are PRHDT and FYEKMQ (reference sequence). Trimming removed 5 bases from V and 8 bases from J; junction bases left unmatched: 8. Full variable domain (outside the CDR3, taken from reference TRBV13 and TRBJ1-2): AAGVIQSPRHLIKEKRETATLKCYPIPRHDTVYWYQQGPGQDPQFLISFYEKMQSDKGSIPDRFSAQQFSDYHSELNMSSLELGDSALYFCASSAVTGDGYTFGSGTRLTVV.

The rearrangement links TRBV5-1 to TRBJ2-5; D perhaps matches TRBD1 (5 bases). V gave up 1 base and J gave up 3 bases, with 7 bases separating them. There are 13 residues in the CDR3. Germline V gene lookup returns CDR1 SGHRS and CDR2 YFSETQ. For the CDR3, the DNA is TGCGCCAGCAGCTTGATGACAGAAGAGACCCAGTACTTC. It is translated as CASSLMTEETQYF.

J is TRBJ1-2 and V is TRBV12-5; D unclear. This CDR3 spans 13 amino acids. Germline CDR1 is LGHNT and CDR2 is FRNRAP. V was clipped by 0 bases and J by 9 bases, with 11 bases between them. The DNA of the CDR3 is TGTGCTAGTGGTTTGGTCTGGGATGGGAGCTACACCTTC. Translated: CASGLVWDGSYTF.

This rearrangement joins TRBV7-8 to TRBJ2-3, with TRBD2 matching 10 bases. CDR1 and CDR2 (germline): SGHVS, FQNEAQ. After removal of 4 bases from V and 5 bases from J, the junction contained 18 bases not matched to a gene. The CDR3 runs 19 residues. The CDR3, as DNA: TGTGCCAGCAGCTCCTCACTTCGGGCTAGCGGGAGCCCCCTAGATACGCAGTATTTT. Protein sequence: CASSSSLRASGSPLDTQYF. Variable domain in full (rest from reference TRBV7-8 and TRBJ2-3): GAGVSQSPRYKVAKRGQDVALRCDPISGHVSLFWYQQALGQGPEFLTYFQNEAQLDKSGLPSDRFFAERPEGSVSTLKIQRTQQEDSAVYLCASSSSLRASGSPLDTQYFGPGTRLTVL.

The V and J genes are TRBV19 and TRBJ2-2; TRBD1 aligns across 7 bases. The CDR3 has 17 amino acids. CDR1 is LNHDA, CDR2 SQIVND, per germline (reference sequence). V was clipped by 3 bases and J by 7 bases; unmatched bases: 14. For the CDR3, the DNA is TGTGCCAGTAGTATGGTCACAGGGGCCTCAGGGGGCGGGGAGCTGTTTTTT. Amino acids: CASSMVTGASGGGELFF. Using reference TRBV19 and TRBJ2-2 for the parts outside the CDR3, the full variable domain is DGGITQSPKYLFRKEGQNVTLSCEQNLNHDAMYWYRQDPGQGLRLIYYSQIVNDFQKGDIAEGYSVSREKKESFPLTVTSAQKNPTAFYLCASSMVTGASGGGELFFGEGSRLTVL.

This clone was detected once. This chain links TRBV5-6 with TRBJ1-3, with D uncertain. V gave up 4 bases and J gave up 4 bases, with 9 bases separating them. The CDR3 consists of 13 residues. CDR1 is SGHDT, CDR2 YYEEEE, per germline. The CDR3: CASSRRSGNTIYF. The CDR3 DNA sequence: TGTGCCAGCAGCAGGAGGTCGGGAAACACCATATATTTT.

The chain carries TRBV5-6 and TRBJ1-4; maybe TRBD1 (5 bases). This CDR3 comprises 15 residues. CDR1 SGHDT and CDR2 YYEEEE come from the germline V gene. Trimming left V 3 bases short and J 9 bases short, with 18 bases between. Here the CDR3 DNA reads TGTGCCAGCAGCTCCCCCGGTGGGCAGGGCCAAAAACTGTTTTTT. Its protein is CASSSPGGQGQKLFF.

Written as DNA, the CDR3 is TGTGCCAGCAGCGTAAGTCTAGCGGGAGACAATGAGCAGTTCTTC. It translates to CASSVSLAGDNEQFF. The chain combines TRBV9 with TRBJ2-1; 10 bases are shared with TRBD2. The V segment lost 1 base and the J segment 5 bases; nucleotides outside the gene matches: 3. CDR1 and CDR2 from the germline V gene are SGDLS and YYNGEE. This CDR3 spans 15 amino acids.

The rearrangement links TRBV20-1 to TRBJ2-5; no definite D call. CDR1 DFQATT and CDR2 SNEGSKA come from the germline V gene (reference sequence). The CDR3 is 10 residues long. V was clipped by 5 bases and J by 3 bases, with 4 bases between them. The CDR3 sequence is CSAGEETQYF. The CDR3 coding sequence is TGCAGTGCTGGGGAAGAGACCCAGTACTTC.

The genes are TRBV7-8 and TRBJ2-1, with 7 bases fitting TRBD1. V was clipped by 10 bases and J by 4 bases; unmatched bases: 13. The V gene's germline CDR1 is SGHVS and CDR2 FQNEAQ. This CDR3 is 15 amino acids long. The CDR3 region has the DNA TGTGCCACCAAACGGGACAGATCAGATTACAATGAGCAGTTCTTC. Its protein is CATKRDRSDYNEQFF.

The chain combines TRBV27 with TRBJ2-2; D uncertain. Germline V gene sequence: CDR1 MNHEY, CDR2 SMNVEV (reference sequence). CDR3 length: 13 amino acids. Deletions cut 5 bases from V and 4 bases from J, with 8 bases between. The CDR3 nucleotides are TGTGCCAGCAGTCCCCCGCGCACCGGGGAGCTGTTTTTT. It yields the protein CASSPPRTGELFF.

The chain uses TRBV30 and TRBJ1-6; D gene unclear. V was cut by 5 bases and J by 13 bases, with 18 bases left in between. The CDR3 totals 13 residues. Per germline, CDR1 GTSNPN and CDR2 SVGIG (reference sequence). CDR3 nucleotides: TGTGCCTGGGGTTGGAAGGGTTCGAAGCCCCTCCACTTT. Translating it yields CAWGWKGSKPLHF.

This chain links TRBV4-2 with TRBJ2-5; 8 bases map to TRBD2. This CDR3 is built from 16 residues. Germline CDR1 is LGHNA and CDR2 is YNFKEQ. V was clipped by 1 base and J by 2 bases; unmatched bases: 6. CDR3 DNA: TGTGCCAGCAGCCAAGTGATAGCGGGGAGACAAGAGACCCAGTACTTC. Translating it yields CASSQVIAGRQETQYF.

In DNA form, the CDR3 reads TGTGCCAGCAGCTTAGAGGGGTCTAGCGGGAGAGAGACCCAGTACTTC. Translation gives CASSLEGSSGRETQYF. The chain combines TRBV11-3 with TRBJ2-5; the match to TRBD2 covers 10 bases. There are 16 residues in the CDR3. V shed 0 bases and J 4 bases; nucleotides not matched to a gene: 5. CDR1 and CDR2 (germline): SGHNT, YENEEA.

This chain joins TRBV27 and TRBJ2-1; D tentatively fits TRBD1 or TRBD2 (5 bases each). This CDR3 has 17 residues. In germline, CDR1 is MNHEY, CDR2 SMNVEV (reference sequence). Deletions cut 5 bases from V and 12 bases from J, with 29 bases between. CDR3 in amino acids: CASSPFPPLTGGVGQFF. CDR3 bases: TGTGCCAGCAGTCCTTTCCCGCCCCTGACTGGGGGAGTCGGGCAGTTCTTC.

The chain combines TRBV27 with TRBJ2-1; perhaps TRBD1 as D (6 bases). V lost 7 bases, J lost 9 bases, and 16 bases lay in between. The CDR3 totals 13 residues. Germline lookup yields CDR1 MNHEY and CDR2 SMNVEV (reference sequence). The DNA of the CDR3 is TGTGCCAGCATGGGACACGATGCGCTTGAGCAGTTCTTC. This sequence encodes CASMGHDALEQFF.

The chain has TRBV28 and TRBJ2-3; a weak D match, TRBD2 (5 bases). Germline CDR1 reads MDHEN; CDR2 reads SYDVKM. The V end was cut by 4 bases, the J end by 4 bases, with 15 bases between. CDR3 size: 15 residues. CDR3 protein: CASSYLDYLADTQYF. In nucleotides, the CDR3 is TGTGCCAGCAGTTACCTCGACTACCTTGCAGATACGCAGTATTTT.

The chain employs TRBV6-4 and TRBJ2-7, with D tentatively TRBD1 or TRBD2 (6 bases each). V was clipped by 6 bases and J by 7 bases, with 16 bases between them. The CDR3 contains 13 residues. Germline V gene sequence: CDR1 MRHNA, CDR2 SNTAGT. CDR3 sequence reads: CASSPQGGGEQYF. The DNA for the CDR3 is TGTGCCAGCAGCCCACAGGGAGGAGGTGAGCAGTACTTC.

This chain links TRBV11-3 with TRBJ2-2; 8 bases align to TRBD2. The CDR3 totals 14 residues. V lost 5 bases, J lost 6 bases, and 5 bases stayed unmatched. The V gene's germline CDR1 is SGHNT and CDR2 YENEEA. The CDR3 is CASSPGLVPGELFF. Written as DNA, the CDR3 is TGTGCCAGCAGCCCGGGACTAGTCCCCGGGGAGCTGTTTTTT.

As for this clone: Other DNA sequences in this sample translate to the same CDR3. This chain uses TRBV4-3 with TRBJ1-2; D possibly corresponds to TRBD1 (6 bases). V lost 0 bases and J 4 bases, leaving 12 bases between the germline ends. This CDR3 comprises 15 residues. CDR1 is LGHNA, CDR2 YSLEER, per germline. The CDR3 loop reads CASSQDLQGSYGYTF. The CDR3 nucleotides read TGCGCCAGCAGCCAAGATCTGCAGGGGAGCTATGGCTACACCTTC.

This rearrangement joins TRBV5-1 to TRBJ1-6; the D gene is possibly TRBD1 (5 bases). V dropped 0 bases and J dropped 7 bases, with 8 bases sitting between them. CDR3 length: 14 amino acids. Germline values: CDR1 SGHRS, CDR2 YFSETQ. As DNA, the CDR3 is TGCGCCAGCAGCTTGGCCGCAGGGAATTCACCCCTCCACTTT. It codes for CASSLAAGNSPLHF.

J is TRBJ2-2 and V is TRBV4-3; no clear D. Trimming pared 1 base from V and 8 bases from J, leaving 14 bases between. There are 15 residues in the CDR3. Germline V CDR1 and CDR2: LGHNA, YSLEER. Here the CDR3 DNA reads TGCGCCAGCAGCCAAGGGACGTCAGTGGTAGGGGAGCTGTTTTTT. Translating gives CASSQGTSVVGELFF.

The chain uses TRBV7-8 and TRBJ2-1, with a possible D match to TRBD2 (6 bases). CDR3 length: 15 amino acids. With 1 base removed from V and 10 bases from J, the gap between germline ends came to 17 bases. Looked up from germline, CDR1 is SGHVS and CDR2 is FQNEAQ. CDR3 nucleotide sequence: TGTGCCAGCAGCTTAGAGCCCGGGAGAAGGGCGGAGCAGTTCTTC. Residues: CASSLEPGRRAEQFF.

The rearrangement joins TRBV5-4 to TRBJ1-4; perhaps TRBD1 as D (6 bases). Trimming took 4 bases from V and 6 from J, leaving 13 bases between them. Germline V lookup: CDR1 SGHNT, CDR2 YYREEE (reference sequence). CDR3 length: 14 amino acids. DNA for the CDR3: TGTGCCAGCAGCCAGACAGGAGTGCATGAAAAACTGTTTTTT. Amino acids: CASSQTGVHEKLFF.